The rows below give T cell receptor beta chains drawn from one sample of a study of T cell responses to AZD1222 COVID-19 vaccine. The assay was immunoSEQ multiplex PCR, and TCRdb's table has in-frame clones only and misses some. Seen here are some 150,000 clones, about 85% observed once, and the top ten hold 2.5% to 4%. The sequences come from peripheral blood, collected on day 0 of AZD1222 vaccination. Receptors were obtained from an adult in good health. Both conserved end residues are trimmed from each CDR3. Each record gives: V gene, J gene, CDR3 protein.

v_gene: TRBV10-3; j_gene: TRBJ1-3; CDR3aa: ASASGTANTGNTIY
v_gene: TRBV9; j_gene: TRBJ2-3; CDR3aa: ASSVAGLATDTQY
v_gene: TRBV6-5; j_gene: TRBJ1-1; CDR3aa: ASSSGEVAF
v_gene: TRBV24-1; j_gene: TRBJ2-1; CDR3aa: ATSDTTGSSYNEQF
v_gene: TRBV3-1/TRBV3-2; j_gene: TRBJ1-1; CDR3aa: ASNFWGGDTEAF
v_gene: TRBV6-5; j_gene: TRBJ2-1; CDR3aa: ASSYAGGWEQF
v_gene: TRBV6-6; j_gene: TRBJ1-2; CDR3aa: ASSYSGTGGYT
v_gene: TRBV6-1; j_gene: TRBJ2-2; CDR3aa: ASSEEPGRNTGELF
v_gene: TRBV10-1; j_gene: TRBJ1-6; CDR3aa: ANLDRVIPFCDSPLH
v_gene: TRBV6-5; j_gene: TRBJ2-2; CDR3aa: ASTEGDRYTGELF
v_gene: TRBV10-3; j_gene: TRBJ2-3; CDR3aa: AISEIGSGGPTDTQY
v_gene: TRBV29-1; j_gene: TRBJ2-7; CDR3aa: SAKDRAYEQY
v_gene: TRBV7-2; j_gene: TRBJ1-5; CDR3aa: ASSSYGGQPQH
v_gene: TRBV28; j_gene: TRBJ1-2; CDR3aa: ASSQGTGTFGYT
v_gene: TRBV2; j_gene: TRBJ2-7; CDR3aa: ASHRGRDYEQY
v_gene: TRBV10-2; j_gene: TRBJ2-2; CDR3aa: ASSVVNTGELF
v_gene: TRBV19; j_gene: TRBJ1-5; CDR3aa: ASSIALTGRQPQH
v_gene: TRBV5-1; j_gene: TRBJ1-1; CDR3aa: ASSSITSTDTEAF
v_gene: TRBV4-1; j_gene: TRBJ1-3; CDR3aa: ASSRGRAQISGNTIY
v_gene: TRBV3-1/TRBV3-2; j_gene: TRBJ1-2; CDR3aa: ASSRKGGYRGYT
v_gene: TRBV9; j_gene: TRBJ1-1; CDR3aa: ASSVAPTDEAF
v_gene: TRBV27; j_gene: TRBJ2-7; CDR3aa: ASIPRGLPKGEQY
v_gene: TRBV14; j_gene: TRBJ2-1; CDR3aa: ASSQGRRVGQF
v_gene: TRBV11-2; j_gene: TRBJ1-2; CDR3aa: ASSLAGDSYGYT
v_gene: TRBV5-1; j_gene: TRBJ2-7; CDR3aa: ASSLAAGVSYEQY
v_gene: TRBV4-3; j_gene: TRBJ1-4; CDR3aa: ASSRQQSTNEKLF
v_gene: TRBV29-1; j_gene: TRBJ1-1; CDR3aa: SVVPTREAF
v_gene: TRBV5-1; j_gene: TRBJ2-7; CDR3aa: ASSPMTATYEQY
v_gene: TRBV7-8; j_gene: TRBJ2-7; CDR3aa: ASSLVATGYTYEQY
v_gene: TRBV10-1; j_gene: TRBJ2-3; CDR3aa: ASSESGLARDTQY
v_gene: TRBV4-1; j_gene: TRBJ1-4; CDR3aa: ASSQPVRRREKLF
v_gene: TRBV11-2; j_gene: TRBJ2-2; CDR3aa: ASSLIRGGNTGELF
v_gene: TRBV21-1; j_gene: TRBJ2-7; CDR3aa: ASPLGHAEIYEQY
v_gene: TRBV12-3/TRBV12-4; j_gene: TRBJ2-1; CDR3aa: ASGRGLNEQF
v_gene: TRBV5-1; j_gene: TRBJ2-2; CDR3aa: ASSLVSGAGELF
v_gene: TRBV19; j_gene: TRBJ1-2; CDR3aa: ASTPGVYGYT
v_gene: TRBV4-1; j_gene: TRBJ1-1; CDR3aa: ASSPQEGQVNTEAF
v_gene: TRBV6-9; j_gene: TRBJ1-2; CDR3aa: ASSQQDDNYGYT
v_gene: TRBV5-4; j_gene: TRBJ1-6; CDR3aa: ASSLFQGASYNSPLH
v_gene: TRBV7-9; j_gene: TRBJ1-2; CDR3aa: ASSLDGAGLYGYT
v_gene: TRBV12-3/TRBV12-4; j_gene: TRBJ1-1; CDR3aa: ASSLRENTEAF
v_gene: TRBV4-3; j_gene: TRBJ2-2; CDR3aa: ASSARTGSGELF
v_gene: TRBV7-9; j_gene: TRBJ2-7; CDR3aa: ASSPRDRGPEQY
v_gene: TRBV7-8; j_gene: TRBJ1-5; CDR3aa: ASSLDRVDKGNQPQH
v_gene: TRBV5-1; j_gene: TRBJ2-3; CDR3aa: ASSEGFSTDTQY
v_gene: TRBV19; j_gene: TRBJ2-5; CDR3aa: ASSISNLETQY
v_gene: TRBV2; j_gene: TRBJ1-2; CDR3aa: ASRRDDYGYT
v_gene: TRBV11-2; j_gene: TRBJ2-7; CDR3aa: ASSLGPGLEEQY
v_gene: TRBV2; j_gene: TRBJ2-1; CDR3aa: ASTRDRGAYNEQF
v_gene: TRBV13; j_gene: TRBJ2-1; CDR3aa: ASSLVLAGGSQPYNEQF